The 8 T cell receptor beta chains below all came from one sample that was sequenced in a study of technical replicates of blood from a few donors. Sequencing was performed with immunoSEQ multiplex PCR; in TCRdb, only in-frame clones are kept and a portion is missing. The sample yields approximately 81,000 clones, approximately 75% seen once. Sequencing used PBMCs. Receptors were obtained from a human donor in good health. Some clones in this sample may be carry-over from other donors' samples.

V and J are TRBV6-6 and TRBJ1-1, with no clear D. The CDR3 is 14 amino acids. Germline CDR1 and CDR2: MNHNY and SVGAGI (reference sequence). V lost 7 bases to trimming and J lost 2 bases, with 14 bases between them. In DNA, the CDR3 is TGTGCCAGCAATTTATGGACGGGAAACACTGAAGCTTTCTTT. The encoded protein is CASNLWTGNTEAFF.

This chain joins TRBV9 and TRBJ1-5; 7 nucleotides match TRBD1. With 4 bases clipped from V and 3 bases from J, the junction kept 4 bases outside the gene matches. Germline CDR1 reads SGDLS; CDR2 reads YYNGEE. The CDR3 is 14 amino acids. The CDR3 loop is CASSYGTDNQPQHF. The CDR3 DNA reads as TGTGCCAGCAGCTACGGGACAGACAATCAGCCCCAGCATTTT.

The chain uses TRBV25-1 and TRBJ2-5, with 10 nucleotides matching TRBD1. The DNA matches TRBJ2-7 better at its end, which makes the J call doubtful. The CDR3 is made up of 18 amino acids. Germline CDR1 and CDR2: MGHDK and SYGVNS. This CDR3 is CASPLSGELGQGIYEQYF. Written as DNA, the CDR3 is TGTGCCAGCCCCCTAAGCGGGGAACTGGGACAGGGGATTTACGAGCAGTACTTC.

The chain has TRBV29-1 and TRBJ1-4; no definite D call. V lost 7 bases, J lost 4 bases, and 7 bases lay in between. CDR1 and CDR2 (germline): SQVTM, ANQGSEA. The CDR3 length is 11 residues. For the CDR3, the DNA is TGCAGCGCCACTGGTAATGAAAAACTGTTTTTT. Residues: CSATGNEKLFF.

The chain couples TRBV7-3 to TRBJ1-6; tentative D call: TRBD1 (5 bases). V lost 5 bases, J lost 3 bases, and 8 bases lay in between. The CDR3 totals 14 residues. CDR1 SGHTA and CDR2 FQGTGA come from the germline V gene. This CDR3 is CASSLDSYNSPLHF. The CDR3 DNA reads TGTGCCAGCAGCCTTGACAGCTATAATTCACCCCTCCACTTT.

This clone showed up just once. This sequence joins TRBV5-5 and TRBJ2-7; D is undetermined. Per germline, CDR1 SGHKS and CDR2 YYEKEE (reference sequence). The V and J ends lost 1 base and 3 bases respectively, with 14 bases between them. The length of the CDR3 is 15 residues. CDR3: CASSLSQALYYEQYF. The CDR3 DNA follows: TGTGCCAGCAGCTTGAGTCAGGCTCTCTACTACGAGCAGTACTTC.

V is TRBV5-1 and J is TRBJ1-2, with unresolved D. V was clipped by 5 bases and J by 0 bases, with 23 bases between them. This CDR3 has 18 amino acids. In germline, CDR1 is SGHRS, CDR2 YFSETQ. The CDR3 bases are TGCGCCAGCAGATCTTTAACACCTTCCAACCTCCCTAACTATGGCTACACCTTC. Protein sequence: CASRSLTPSNLPNYGYTF.

The chain joins TRBV7-6 to TRBJ2-3; TRBD2 aligns across 7 bases. CDR3 size: 13 residues. Germline CDR1 reads SGHVS; CDR2 reads FNYEAQ. V shed 3 bases, J shed 6 bases, and the junction held 3 bases outside the gene matches. The CDR3 loop is CASSFRGVDTQYF. The CDR3 nucleotides read TGTGCCAGCAGCTTTCGGGGGGTCGATACGCAGTATTTT.